One T cell receptor (beta chain) is described in this entry. Its antigen is not yet known. No per-base quality is available; no much larger clone lies one base away. In Seattle, one collaborating source enrolled patients while the infection was active and tracked those patients longitudinally over the course of disease. Whole blood was collected in K2EDTA tubes by collaborating institutions according to the institutions' own protocols. Collaborator samples were shipped for TCRbeta analysis as frozen whole blood, isolated PBMCs, or DNA extracted from either sample type. TCRbeta CDR3 regions were amplified from genomic DNA using the immunoSEQ Assay, a bias-controlled multiplex PCR. The original methods were these. Within the assay, amplification of reference gene primers was used to estimate how many nucleated cells each sample contained. Sequence reads were collapsed and filtered to measure the absolute abundance of every unique TCRbeta CDR3 rearrangement. For each sample, productive Simpson clonality was calculated as the square root of Simpson's diversity index across productive rearrangements. TCRdb stores this immuneACCESS table with in-frame sequences only. Part of the clones is absent; in the studies checked, under half of the shortfall reflects unresolved V genes, and no reason is known for the rest. V, J and clone size reflect that table, while D and trimming were determined from the DNA. For this sample there are 200,000 to 250,000 clones; more than 80% appear just once. Less than 3% of the sample is held by the ten biggest clonotypes.

V sheds 10 bases and J sheds 3 bases, leaving 14 bases between their ends. Counted from cysteine to phenylalanine, this CDR3 has 13 amino acids. CDR3 DNA is the only sequence kept; it has 39 bases, read in frame from the first base. Reading the germline V gene gives CDR1 ENHRY and CDR2 SYGVKD. These data originate in a study of blood T cell repertoires in COVID-19 (TCRdb year 2020). Concerning the study at large: Samples from collaborators originated in the United States, Italy and Spain and spanned both the acute and convalescent phases of COVID-19. The prospective study material was composed of cDNA or gDNA derived from T cells, B-cell-depleted T cells, or PBMCs. Deeply sampled blood TCRbeta repertoires from subjects exposed to, actively infected with, or recovered from COVID-19 were included in the dataset. The repertoires were released in a freely available public database intended as a resource for research on the immune response to SARS-CoV-2. The samples were drawn from two sources: the first 160 participants of the ongoing ImmuneRACE study, and about 1,300 subjects contributed by 6 global collaborators. A de-identified subject ID, COVID-19 status, age in years and sex were almost always included in the sample metadata. Where HLA class I and class II types were available, the types were taken from metadata supplied by the sample provider, not from assay-based typing.

General conclusions and limits of the study: The quantity of clinical and demographic metadata differed by source and by participant and was supplied without curation.

The receptor chain draws on TRBV10-3 and TRBJ2-3; possibly the D gene is TRBD1, per 6 matching bases. This sequence was found in a young man with COVID-19, enrolled during active disease. The sequencing sample was made of peripheral blood. The sequence in DNA is TGTGCCACAACCGGACAGATAACAGATACGCAGTATTTT. Translated, it reads CATTGQITDTQYF.